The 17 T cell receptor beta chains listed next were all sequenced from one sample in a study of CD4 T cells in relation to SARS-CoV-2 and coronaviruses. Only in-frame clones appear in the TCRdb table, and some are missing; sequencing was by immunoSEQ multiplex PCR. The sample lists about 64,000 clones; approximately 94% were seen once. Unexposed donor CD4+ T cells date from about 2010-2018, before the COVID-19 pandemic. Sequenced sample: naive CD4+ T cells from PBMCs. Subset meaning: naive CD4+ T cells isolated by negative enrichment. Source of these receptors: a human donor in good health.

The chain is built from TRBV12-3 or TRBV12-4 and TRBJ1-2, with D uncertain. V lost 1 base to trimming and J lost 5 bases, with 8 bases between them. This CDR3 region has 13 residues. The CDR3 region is CASSLDSDYGYTF. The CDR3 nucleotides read TGTGCCAGCAGTTTAGACAGCGATTATGGCTACACCTTC.

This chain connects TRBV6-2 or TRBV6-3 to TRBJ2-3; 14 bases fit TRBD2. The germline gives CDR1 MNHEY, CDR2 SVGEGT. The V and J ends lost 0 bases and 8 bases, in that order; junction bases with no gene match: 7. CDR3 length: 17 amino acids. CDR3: CASSYSGLAGAGGTQYF. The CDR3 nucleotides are TGTGCCAGCAGTTACTCGGGACTAGCGGGGGCTGGGGGTACGCAGTATTTT.

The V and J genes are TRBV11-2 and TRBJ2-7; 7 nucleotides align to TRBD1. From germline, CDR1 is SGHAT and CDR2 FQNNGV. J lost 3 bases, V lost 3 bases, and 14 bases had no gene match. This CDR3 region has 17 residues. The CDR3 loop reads CASSFSRSGQSFYEQYF. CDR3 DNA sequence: TGTGCCAGCAGCTTTAGCCGGTCGGGACAGAGTTTCTACGAGCAGTACTTC.

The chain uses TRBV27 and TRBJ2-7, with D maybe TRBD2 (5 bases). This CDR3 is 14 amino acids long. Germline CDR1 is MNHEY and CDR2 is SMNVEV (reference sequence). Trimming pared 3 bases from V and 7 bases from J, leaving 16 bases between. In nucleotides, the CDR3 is TGTGCCAGCAGTTTCCAATCATTCCCGGGGGAGCAGTACTTC. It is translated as CASSFQSFPGEQYF.

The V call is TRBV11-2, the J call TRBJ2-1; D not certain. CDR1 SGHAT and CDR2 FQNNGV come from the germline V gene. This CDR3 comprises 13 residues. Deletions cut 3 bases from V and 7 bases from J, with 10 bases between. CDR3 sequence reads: CASSFRDFNEQFF. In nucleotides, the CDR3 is TGTGCCAGCAGCTTCCGAGACTTTAATGAGCAGTTCTTC.

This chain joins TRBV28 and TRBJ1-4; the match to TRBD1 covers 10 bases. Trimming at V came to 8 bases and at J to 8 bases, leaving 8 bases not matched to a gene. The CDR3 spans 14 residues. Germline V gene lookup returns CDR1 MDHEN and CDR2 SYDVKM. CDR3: CASARQGAREKLFF. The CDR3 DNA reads TGTGCCAGCGCTAGACAGGGGGCGCGAGAAAAACTGTTTTTT.

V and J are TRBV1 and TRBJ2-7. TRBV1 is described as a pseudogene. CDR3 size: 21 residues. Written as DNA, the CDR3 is TGCACCAGCAGCCAAGATAGTATGGCAGAAATTATACGGGACCCTGCCTACGAGCAGTACTTC. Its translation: CTSSQDSMAEIIRDPAYEQYF.

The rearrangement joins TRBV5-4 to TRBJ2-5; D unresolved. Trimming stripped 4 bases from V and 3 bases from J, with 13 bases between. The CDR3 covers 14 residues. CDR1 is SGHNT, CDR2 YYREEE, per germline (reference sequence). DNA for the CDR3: TGTGCCAGCAGCGGCCTCGGAAGGGAAGAGACCCAGTACTTC. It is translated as CASSGLGREETQYF.

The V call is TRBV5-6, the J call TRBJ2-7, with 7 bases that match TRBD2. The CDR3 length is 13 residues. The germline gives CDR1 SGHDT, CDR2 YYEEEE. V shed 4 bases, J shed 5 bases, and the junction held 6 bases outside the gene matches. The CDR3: CASSGWGGNEQYF. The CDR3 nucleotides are TGTGCCAGCAGCGGTTGGGGAGGGAACGAGCAGTACTTC.

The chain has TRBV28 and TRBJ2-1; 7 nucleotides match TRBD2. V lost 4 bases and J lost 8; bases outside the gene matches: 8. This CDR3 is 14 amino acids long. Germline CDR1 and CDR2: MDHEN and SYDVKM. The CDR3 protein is CASSSAGVLDEQFF. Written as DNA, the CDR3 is TGTGCCAGCAGTTCTGCGGGAGTACTTGATGAGCAGTTCTTC.

The DNA of the CDR3 is TGTGCCACCAGTGATCACGGACAGTCCCAAGAGACCCAGTACTTC. It encodes CATSDHGQSQETQYF. This chain connects TRBV24-1 to TRBJ2-5; weak D call: TRBD1 (6 bases). Per germline, CDR1 KGHDR and CDR2 SFDVKD. V shed 3 bases and J shed 1 base, with 11 bases lying between them. The CDR3 loop spans 15 amino acids.

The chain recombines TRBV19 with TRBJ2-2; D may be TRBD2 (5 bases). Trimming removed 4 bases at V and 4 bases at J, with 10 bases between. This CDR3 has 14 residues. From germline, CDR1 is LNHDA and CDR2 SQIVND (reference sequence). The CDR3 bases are TGTGCCAGTAGTACCGGACTGCTCACCGGGGAGCTGTTTTTT. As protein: CASSTGLLTGELFF.

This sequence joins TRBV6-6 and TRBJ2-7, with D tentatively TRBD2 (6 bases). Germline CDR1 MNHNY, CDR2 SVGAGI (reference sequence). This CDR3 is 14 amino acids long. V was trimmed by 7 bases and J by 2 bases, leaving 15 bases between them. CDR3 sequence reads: CASTYVPGAYEQYF. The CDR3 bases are TGTGCCAGCACCTATGTTCCGGGGGCCTACGAGCAGTACTTC.

CDR3 sequence: CASSLWAGGTYEQYF. The CDR3 DNA sequence: TGTGCCAGCAGTTTATGGGCGGGAGGGACCTACGAGCAGTACTTC. This chain links TRBV27 with TRBJ2-7, with 9 positions matching TRBD2. Germline CDR1 MNHEY, CDR2 SMNVEV (reference sequence). The CDR3 length is 15 residues. Trimming cost V 1 base and J 2 bases; bases outside gene matches: 3.

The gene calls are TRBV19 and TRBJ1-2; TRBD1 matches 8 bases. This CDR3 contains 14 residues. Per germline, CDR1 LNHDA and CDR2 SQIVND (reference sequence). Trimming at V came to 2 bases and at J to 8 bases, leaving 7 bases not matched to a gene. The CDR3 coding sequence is TGTGCCAGTAGTATAACCGGGACAGGCAAAGGCTACACCTTC. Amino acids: CASSITGTGKGYTF.

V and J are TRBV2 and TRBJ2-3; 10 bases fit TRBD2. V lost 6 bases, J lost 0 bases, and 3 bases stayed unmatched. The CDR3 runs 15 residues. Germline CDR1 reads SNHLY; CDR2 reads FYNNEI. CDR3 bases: TGTGCCAGCAGCCGGACTAGCGGTAGCACAGATACGCAGTATTTT. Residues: CASSRTSGSTDTQYF.

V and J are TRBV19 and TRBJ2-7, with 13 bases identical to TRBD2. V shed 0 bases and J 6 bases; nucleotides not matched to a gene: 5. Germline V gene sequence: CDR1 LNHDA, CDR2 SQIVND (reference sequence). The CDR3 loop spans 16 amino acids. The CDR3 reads CASSIESGLAGLEQYF. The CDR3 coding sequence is TGTGCCAGTAGTATAGAATCGGGACTAGCGGGACTCGAGCAGTACTTC.